This T cell receptor beta chain emerged from a study of PD-1 blockade in classical Hodgkin lymphoma. General observations from the study: Underlying causes for the observed repertoire differences were not defined, possibly disease activity or prior therapy.

The CDR3 loop spans 15 amino acids. The V and J ends lost 4 bases and 6 bases, in that order; junction bases with no gene match: 7. Germline CDR1 SGHTA, CDR2 FQGNSA. After autologous stem cell transplantation all patients relapsed, and prior brentuximab vedotin exposure differed between cohorts. This clone has only a few counts. What it recognizes is unknown. Repertoires were generated with immunoSEQ multiplex PCR, while TCRdb's copy carries only in-frame clones and drops some. The sample has approximately 13,000 clones; about four fifths are singletons. The clonotype originates from a human donor with classical Hodgkin lymphoma. The sequencing used peripheral blood mononuclear cells (PBMCs), collected at baseline. The genes are TRBV7-2 and TRBJ1-5; TRBD1 aligns across 9 bases. In DNA, the CDR3 is TGTGCCAGCAGCTACCACAGGGGGCGCGGTCAGCCCCAGCATTTT. Its protein is CASSYHRGRGQPQHF.